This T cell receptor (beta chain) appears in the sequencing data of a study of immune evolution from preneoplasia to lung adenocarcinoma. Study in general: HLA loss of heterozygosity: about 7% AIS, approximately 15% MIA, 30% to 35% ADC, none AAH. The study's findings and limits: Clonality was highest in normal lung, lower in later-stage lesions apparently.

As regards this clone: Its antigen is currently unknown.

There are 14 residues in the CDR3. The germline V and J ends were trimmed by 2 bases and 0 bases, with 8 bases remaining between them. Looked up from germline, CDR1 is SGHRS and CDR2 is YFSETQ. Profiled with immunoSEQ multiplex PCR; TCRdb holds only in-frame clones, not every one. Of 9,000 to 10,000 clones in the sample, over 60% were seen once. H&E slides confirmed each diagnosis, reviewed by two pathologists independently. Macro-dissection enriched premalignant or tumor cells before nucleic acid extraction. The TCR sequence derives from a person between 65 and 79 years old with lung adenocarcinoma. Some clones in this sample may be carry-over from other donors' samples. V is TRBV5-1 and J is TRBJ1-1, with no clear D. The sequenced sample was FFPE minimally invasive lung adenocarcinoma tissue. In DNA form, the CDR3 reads TGCGCCAGCAGCTTAGGAGGGATGAACACTGAAGCTTTCTTT. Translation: CASSLGGMNTEAFF.